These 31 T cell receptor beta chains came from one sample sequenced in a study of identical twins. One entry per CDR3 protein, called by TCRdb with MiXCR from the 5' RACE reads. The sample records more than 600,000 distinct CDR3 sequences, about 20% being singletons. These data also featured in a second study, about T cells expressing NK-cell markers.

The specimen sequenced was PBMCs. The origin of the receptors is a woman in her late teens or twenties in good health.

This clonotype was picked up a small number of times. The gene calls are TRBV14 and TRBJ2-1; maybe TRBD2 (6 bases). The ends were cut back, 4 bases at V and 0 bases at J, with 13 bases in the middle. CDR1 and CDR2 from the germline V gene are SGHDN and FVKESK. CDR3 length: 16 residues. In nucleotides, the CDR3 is TGTGCCAGCAGCCCCTTCGTCGGGAGCTCCTACAATGAGCAGTTCTTC. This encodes CASSPFVGSSYNEQFF.

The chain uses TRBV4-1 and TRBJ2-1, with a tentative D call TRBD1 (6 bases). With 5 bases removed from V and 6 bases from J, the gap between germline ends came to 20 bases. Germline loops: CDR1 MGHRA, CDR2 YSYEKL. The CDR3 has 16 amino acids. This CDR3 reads CASSLGLSVGGNEQFF. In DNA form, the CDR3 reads TGCGCCAGCAGCTTAGGACTCTCTGTAGGGGGCAATGAGCAGTTCTTC.

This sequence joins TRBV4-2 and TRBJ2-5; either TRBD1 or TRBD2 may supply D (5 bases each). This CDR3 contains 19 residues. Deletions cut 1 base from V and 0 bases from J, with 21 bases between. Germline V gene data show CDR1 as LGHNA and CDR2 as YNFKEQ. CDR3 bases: TGTGCCAGCAGCCAAGGGGGCTGGGGCCCCCCGCGGGACCAAGAGACCCAGTACTTC. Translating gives CASSQGGWGPPRDQETQYF.

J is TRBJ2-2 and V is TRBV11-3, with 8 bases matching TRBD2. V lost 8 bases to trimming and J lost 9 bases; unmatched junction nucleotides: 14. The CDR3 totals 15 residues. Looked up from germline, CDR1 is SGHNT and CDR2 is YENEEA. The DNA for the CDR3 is TGTGCCAGCGGGTTCAGGACTAGCATAGGCCGGGAGCTGTTTTTT. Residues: CASGFRTSIGRELFF.

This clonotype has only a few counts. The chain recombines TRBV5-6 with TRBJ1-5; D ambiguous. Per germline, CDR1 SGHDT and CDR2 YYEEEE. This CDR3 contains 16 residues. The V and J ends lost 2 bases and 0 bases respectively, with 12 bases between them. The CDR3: CASSFNPGSSNQPQHF. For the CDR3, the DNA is TGTGCCAGCAGCTTTAATCCAGGATCTAGCAATCAGCCCCAGCATTTT. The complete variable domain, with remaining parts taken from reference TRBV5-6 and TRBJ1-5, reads DAGVTQSPTHLIKTRGQQVTLRCSPKSGHDTVSWYQQALGQGPQFIFQYYEEEERQRGNFPDRFSGHQFPNYSSELNVNALLLGDSALYLCASSFNPGSSNQPQHFGDGTRLSIL.

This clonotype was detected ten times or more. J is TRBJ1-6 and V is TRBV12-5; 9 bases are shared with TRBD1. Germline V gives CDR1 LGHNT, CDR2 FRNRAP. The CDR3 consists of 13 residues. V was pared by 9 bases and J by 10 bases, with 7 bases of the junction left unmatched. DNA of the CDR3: TGTGCTAGCGGGACAGGGCGGCAATCACCCCTCCACTTT. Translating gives CASGTGRQSPLHF.

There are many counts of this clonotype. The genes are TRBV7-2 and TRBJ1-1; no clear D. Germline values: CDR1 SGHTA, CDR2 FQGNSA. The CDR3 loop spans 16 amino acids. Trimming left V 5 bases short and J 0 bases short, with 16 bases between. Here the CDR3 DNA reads TGTGCCAGCAGCCCGAACCCCTTGGCTCTGAACACTGAAGCTTTCTTT. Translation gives CASSPNPLALNTEAFF.

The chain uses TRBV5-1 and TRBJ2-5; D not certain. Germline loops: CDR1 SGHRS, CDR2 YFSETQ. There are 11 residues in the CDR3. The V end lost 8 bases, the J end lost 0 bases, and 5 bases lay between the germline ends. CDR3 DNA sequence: TGCGCCAGTAAGAACCAAGAGACCCAGTACTTC. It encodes CASKNQETQYF.

CDR3: CASSFRGLADTGELFF. Written as DNA, the CDR3 is TGTGCCAGCAGCTTCCGGGGACTAGCGGACACCGGGGAGCTGTTTTTT. The J gene is TRBJ2-2, the V gene TRBV5-5; TRBD2 matches 11 bases. Trimming removed 2 bases from V and 3 bases from J; junction bases left unmatched: 3. Germline V gene data show CDR1 as SGHKS and CDR2 as YYEKEE (reference sequence). The CDR3 covers 16 residues.

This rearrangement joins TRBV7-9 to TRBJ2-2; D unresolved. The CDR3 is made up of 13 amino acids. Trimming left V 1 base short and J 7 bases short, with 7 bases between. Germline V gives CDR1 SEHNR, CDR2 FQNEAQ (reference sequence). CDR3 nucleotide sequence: TGTGCCAGCAGCTTAGAGTCGATCGGGGAGCTGTTTTTT. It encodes CASSLESIGELFF.

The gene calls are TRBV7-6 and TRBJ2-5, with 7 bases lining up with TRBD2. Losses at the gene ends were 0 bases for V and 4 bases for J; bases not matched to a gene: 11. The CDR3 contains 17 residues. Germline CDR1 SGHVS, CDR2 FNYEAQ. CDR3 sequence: CASSLAGLERSGETQYF. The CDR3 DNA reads TGTGCCAGCAGCTTAGCCGGACTAGAGCGGTCCGGAGAGACCCAGTACTTC.

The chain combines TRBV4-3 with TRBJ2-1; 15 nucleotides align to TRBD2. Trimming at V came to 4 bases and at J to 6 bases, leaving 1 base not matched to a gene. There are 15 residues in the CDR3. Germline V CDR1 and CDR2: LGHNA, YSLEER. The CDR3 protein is CASSRGLAGGNEQFF. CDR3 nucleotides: TGCGCCAGCAGCCGGGGACTAGCGGGAGGCAATGAGCAGTTCTTC.

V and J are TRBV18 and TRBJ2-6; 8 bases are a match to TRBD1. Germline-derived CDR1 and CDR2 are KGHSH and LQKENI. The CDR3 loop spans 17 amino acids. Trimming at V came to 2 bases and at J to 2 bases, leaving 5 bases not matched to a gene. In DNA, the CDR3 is TGTGCCAGCTCACCAGGGACAGGTAAAGCTGGGGCCAACGTCCTGACTTTC. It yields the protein CASSPGTGKAGANVLTF.

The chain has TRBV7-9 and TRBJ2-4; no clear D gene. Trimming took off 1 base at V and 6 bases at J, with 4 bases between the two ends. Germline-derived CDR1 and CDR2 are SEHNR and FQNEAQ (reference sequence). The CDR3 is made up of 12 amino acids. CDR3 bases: TGTGCCAGCAGCTTAGGGCCAAACATTCAGTACTTC. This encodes CASSLGPNIQYF.

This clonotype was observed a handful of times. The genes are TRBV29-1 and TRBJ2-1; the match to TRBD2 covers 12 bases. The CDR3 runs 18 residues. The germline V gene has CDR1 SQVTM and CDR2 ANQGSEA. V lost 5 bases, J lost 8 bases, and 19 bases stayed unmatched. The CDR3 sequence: CSVIRTSGRRERWDEQFF. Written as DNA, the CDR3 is TGCAGCGTTATTCGAACTAGCGGGAGGAGGGAGCGATGGGATGAGCAGTTCTTC.

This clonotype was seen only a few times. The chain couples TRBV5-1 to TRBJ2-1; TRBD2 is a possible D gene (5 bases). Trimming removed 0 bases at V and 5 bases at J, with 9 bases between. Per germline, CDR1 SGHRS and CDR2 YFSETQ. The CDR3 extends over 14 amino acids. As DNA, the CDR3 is TGCGCCAGCAGCTTGGGGGAGCACCACAATGAGCAGTTCTTC. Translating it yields CASSLGEHHNEQFF.

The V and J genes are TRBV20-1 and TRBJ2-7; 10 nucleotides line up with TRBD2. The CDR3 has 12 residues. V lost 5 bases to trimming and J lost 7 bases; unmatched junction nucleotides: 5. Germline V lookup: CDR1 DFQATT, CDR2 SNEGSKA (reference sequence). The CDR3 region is CSAASGSWEQYF. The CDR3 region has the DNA TGCAGTGCTGCTAGCGGGAGTTGGGAGCAGTACTTC.

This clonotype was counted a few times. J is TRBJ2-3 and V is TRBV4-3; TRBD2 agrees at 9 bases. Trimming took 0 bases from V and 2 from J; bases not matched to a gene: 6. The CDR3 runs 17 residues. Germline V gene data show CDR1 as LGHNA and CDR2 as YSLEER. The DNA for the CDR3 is TGCGCCAGCAGCCAAGATAGGCTAGCGGGAAACACAGATACGCAGTATTTT. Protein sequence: CASSQDRLAGNTDTQYF.

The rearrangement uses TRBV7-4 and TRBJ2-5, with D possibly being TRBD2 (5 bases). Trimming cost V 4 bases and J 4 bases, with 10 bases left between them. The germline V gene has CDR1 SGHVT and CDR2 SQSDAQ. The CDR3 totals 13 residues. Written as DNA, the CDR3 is TGTGCCAGCAGCTCGGTCAGCGGAGAGACCCAGTACTTC. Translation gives CASSSVSGETQYF.

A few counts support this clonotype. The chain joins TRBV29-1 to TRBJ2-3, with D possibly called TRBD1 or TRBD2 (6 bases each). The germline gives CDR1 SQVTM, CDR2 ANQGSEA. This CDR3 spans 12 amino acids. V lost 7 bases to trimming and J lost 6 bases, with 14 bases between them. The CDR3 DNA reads TGCAGCGGGGGGGCAGGGATTGATACGCAGTATTTT. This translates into CSGGAGIDTQYF.

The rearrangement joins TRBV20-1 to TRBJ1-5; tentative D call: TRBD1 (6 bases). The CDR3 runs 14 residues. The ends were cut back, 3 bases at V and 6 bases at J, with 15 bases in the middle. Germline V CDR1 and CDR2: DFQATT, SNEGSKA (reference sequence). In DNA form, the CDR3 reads TGCAGTGCTAGTAGTACAGGGTCAAGTCAGCCCCAGCATTTT. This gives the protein CSASSTGSSQPQHF.

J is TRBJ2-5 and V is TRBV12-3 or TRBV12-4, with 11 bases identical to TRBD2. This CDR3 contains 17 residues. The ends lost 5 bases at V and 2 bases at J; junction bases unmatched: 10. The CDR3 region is CASSLGVAGGMQETQYF. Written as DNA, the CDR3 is TGTGCCAGCAGTCTCGGGGTAGCGGGGGGGATGCAAGAGACCCAGTACTTC.

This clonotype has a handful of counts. CDR3: CASSPKGQGGYNEQFF. CDR3 nucleotides: TGTGCCAGCAGCCCTAAAGGACAGGGGGGCTACAATGAGCAGTTCTTC. The chain carries TRBV7-9 and TRBJ2-1; 10 positions agree with TRBD1. The junction had 7 bases not matched to a gene; V was cut back by 5 bases and J by 3 bases. CDR1 and CDR2 from the germline V gene are SEHNR and FQNEAQ (reference sequence). The CDR3 totals 16 residues.

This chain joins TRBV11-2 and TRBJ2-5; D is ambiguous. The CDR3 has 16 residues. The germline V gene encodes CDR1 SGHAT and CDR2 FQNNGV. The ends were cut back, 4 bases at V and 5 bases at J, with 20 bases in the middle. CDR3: CASSSTPRVARETQYF. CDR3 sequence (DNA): TGTGCCAGCAGCTCCACACCCCGGGTTGCTCGTGAGACCCAGTACTTC.

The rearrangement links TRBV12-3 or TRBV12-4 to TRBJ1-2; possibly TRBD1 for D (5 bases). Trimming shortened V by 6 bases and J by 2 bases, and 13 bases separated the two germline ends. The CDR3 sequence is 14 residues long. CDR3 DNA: TGTGCCAGCAGGGCCCAGGACACAAACTATGGCTACACCTTC. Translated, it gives CASRAQDTNYGYTF.

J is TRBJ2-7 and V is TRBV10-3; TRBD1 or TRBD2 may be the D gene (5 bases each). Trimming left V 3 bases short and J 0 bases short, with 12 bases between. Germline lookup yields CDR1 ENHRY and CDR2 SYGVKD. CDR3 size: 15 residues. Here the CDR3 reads CAISDPGTSSYEQYF. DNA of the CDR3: TGTGCCATCAGTGACCCGGGGACGAGCTCCTACGAGCAGTACTTC.

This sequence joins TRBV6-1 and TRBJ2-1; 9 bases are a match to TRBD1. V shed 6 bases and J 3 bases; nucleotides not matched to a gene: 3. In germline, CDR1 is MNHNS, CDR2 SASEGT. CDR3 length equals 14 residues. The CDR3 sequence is CASSGTGIYNEQFF. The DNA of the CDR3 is TGTGCCAGCAGCGGGACAGGGATCTACAATGAGCAGTTCTTC.

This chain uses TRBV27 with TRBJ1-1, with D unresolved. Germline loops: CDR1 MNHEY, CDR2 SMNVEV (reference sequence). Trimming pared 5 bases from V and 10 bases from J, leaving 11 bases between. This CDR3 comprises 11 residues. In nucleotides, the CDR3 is TGTGCCAGCAGTGGGATAGTTGGAGCTTTCTTT. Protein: CASSGIVGAFF.

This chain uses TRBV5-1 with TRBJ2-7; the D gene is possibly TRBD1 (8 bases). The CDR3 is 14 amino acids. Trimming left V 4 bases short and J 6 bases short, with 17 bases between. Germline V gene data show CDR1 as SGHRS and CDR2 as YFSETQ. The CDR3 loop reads CASSSGTGLAEQYF. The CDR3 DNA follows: TGCGCCAGCAGCAGCGGGACAGGTCTTGCCGAGCAGTACTTC.

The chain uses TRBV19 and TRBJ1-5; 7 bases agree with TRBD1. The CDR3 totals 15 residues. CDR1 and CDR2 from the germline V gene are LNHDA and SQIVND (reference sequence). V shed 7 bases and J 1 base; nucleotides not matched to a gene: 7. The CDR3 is CASTRDSSSNQPQHF. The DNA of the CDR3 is TGTGCCAGTACCCGGGACAGTTCAAGCAATCAGCCCCAGCATTTT.

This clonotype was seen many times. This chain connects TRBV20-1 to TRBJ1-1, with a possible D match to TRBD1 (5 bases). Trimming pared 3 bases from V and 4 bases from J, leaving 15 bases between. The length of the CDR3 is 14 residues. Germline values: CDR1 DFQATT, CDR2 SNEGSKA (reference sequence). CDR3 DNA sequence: TGCAGTGCTAGTCCGCCGGGGGAGGGCACTGAAGCTTTCTTT. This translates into CSASPPGEGTEAFF.